The sequence of this T cell receptor (beta chain) was determined in a study of tumor and adjacent non-tumor tissue in lung cancer (dated 2018 in TCRdb). Concerning the study at large: The cohort included eleven to twelve adenocarcinoma, 2 squamous cell carcinoma and 1 small cell lung cancer patients. The roughly 15 patients were aged 31 to 76 years, included roughly ten men and 5 women, and had TNM stage I to III disease. In total, sequencing yielded 95 million to 150 million productive TCRbeta reads, which works out to an average of around 4.2 million reads per sample. Bulk TCRbeta repertoires were compared between lung tumor tissue and matched distant non-tumor lung tissue obtained from more than twelve lung cancer patients. TCRbeta CDR3 sequencing was performed on around 30 paired specimens, with one tumor sample and one normal lung sample collected per patient.

Results and caveats for the whole study, not just this receptor: Significantly higher TCR diversity was found in younger patients, and higher tumor TCR diversity was associated with shorter overall and disease-free survival. The top 100 clones made up a significantly larger cumulative share of the repertoire in normal lung than in tumor tissue. The cohort had only 15 patients, and the authors noted that larger samples and more detailed clinical data are needed. Neither the sequencing platform nor unique molecular identifiers are named or mentioned anywhere in the methods. Significantly higher TCR diversity (inverse Simpson) was observed in tumor tissue than in normal lung tissue (431.37 vs 166.20, P = 0.0075, Mann-Whitney U test). Because peripheral blood was not sequenced, blood TCRbeta repertoires in the lung cancer patients of the study were not examined.

RNA was isolated from bulk unsorted tissue, and RNA quality was assessed with a NanoDrop ND-1000 and an Agilent 2100. Newly diagnosed lung cancer patients without prior chemotherapy who had been admitted for thoracic surgery in China between August and November 2014 were enrolled as donors. The study excluded patients who had received radiotherapy or chemotherapy before or who had another cancer at the same time. Surgical tissue pieces of roughly 1-2.2 cm3 were preserved in RNAlater solution and stored at -80 °C until use. The library was produced with multiplex PCR. Sequencer: Illumina HiSeq 2500. TCRbeta libraries were built by three rounds of nested PCR using primers (Table S4), following protocols modified from ARM-PCR. Before sequencing, PCR products of 200-500 bp were cut from the gel and purified using the QIAquick gel extraction kit. The authors processed their data as follows. Reads were cleaned using Trimmomatic, were merged into complete CDR3 sequences using FLASH, and were assigned to V(D)J germline segments using MiTCR. Clonal diversity was calculated as the inverse Simpson's index using VDJtools. In-frame sequences without a premature stop codon were defined as productive reads. In-frame beta chains were kept once TCRdb had trimmed the public reads at Q25 with fastp and called clones with MiXCR. Every CDR3 protein is listed once, alongside the most common genes and DNA of its rows. The V and J calls come from TCRdb's annotation, not from the publication. Present in this sample are fewer than 130,000 distinct CDR3 sequences, 84% of which were seen just once. The ten largest clonotypes hold 20% to 25% of the sample.

The germline V gene yields SGHAT for CDR1 and FQNNGV for CDR2. The V end loses 10 bases and the J end loses 6 bases, and a stretch of 18 bases separates them. The CDR3 has 14 amino acids, counting the end cysteine and phenylalanine. CDR3 DNA is the only sequence kept; it has 42 bases, read in frame from the first base. Worth noting for this clonotype: Its antigen is not yet known. Per-nucleotide qualities are absent, and no much larger clonotype sits a single base away.

The material sequenced was lung tumor tissue. The chain couples TRBV11-2 to TRBJ2-2, with a weak D call of TRBD2 (5 bases match). The receptor was isolated from an older man with non-small cell lung cancer. CDR3 sequence: CANNLDCQSGELFF. The DNA sequence is given as TGTGCCAACAACCTGGACTGTCAGTCCGGGGAGCTGTTTTTT.